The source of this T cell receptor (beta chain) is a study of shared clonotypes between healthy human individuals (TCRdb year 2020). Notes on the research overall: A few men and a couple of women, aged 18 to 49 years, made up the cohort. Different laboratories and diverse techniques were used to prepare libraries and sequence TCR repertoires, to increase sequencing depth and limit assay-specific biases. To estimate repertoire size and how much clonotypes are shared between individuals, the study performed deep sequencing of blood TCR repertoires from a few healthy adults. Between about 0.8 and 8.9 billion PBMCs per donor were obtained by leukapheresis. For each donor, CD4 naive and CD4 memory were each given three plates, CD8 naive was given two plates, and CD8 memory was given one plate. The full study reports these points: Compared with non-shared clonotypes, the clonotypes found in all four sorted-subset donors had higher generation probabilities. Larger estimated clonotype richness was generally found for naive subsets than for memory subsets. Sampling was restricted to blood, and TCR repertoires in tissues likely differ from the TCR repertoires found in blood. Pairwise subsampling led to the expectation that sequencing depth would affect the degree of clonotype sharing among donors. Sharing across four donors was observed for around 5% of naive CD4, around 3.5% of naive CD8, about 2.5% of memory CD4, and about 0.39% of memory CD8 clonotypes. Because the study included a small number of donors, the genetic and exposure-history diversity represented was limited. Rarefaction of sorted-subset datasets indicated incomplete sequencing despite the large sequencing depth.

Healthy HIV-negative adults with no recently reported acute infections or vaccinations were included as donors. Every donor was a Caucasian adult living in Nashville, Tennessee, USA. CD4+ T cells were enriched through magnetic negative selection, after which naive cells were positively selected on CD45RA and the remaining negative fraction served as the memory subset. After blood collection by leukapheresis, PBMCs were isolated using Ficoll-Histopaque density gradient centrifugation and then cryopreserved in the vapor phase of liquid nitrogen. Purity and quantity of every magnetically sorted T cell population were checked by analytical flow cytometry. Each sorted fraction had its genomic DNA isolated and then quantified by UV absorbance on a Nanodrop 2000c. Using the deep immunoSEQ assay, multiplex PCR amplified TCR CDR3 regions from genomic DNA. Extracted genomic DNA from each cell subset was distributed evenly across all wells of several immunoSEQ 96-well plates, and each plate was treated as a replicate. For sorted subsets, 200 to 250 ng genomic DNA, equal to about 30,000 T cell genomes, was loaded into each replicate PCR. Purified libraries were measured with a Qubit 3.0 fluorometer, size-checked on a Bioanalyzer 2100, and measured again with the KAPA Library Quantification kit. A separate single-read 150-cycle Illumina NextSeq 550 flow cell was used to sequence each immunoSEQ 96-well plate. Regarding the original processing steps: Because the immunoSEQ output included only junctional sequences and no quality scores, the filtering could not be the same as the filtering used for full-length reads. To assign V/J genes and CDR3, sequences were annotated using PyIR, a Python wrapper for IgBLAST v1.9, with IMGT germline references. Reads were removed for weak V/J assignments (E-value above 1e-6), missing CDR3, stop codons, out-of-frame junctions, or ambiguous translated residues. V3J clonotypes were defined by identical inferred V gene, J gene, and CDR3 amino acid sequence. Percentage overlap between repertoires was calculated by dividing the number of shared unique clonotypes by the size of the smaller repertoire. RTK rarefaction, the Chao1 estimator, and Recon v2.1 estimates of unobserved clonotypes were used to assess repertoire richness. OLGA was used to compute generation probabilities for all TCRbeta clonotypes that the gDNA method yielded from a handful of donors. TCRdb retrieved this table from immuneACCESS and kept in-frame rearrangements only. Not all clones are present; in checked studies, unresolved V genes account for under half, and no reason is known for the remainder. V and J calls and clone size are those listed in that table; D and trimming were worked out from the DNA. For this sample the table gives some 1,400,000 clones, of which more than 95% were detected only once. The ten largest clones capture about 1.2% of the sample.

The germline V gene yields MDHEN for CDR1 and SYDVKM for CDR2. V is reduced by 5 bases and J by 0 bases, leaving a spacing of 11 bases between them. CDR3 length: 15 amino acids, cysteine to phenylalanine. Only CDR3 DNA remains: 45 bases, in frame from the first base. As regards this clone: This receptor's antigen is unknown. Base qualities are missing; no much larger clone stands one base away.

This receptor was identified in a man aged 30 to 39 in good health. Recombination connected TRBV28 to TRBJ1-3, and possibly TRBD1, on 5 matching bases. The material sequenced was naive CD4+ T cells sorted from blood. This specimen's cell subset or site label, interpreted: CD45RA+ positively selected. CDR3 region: CASSGGVNSGNTIYF. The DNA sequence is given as TGTGCCAGCAGTGGGGGAGTGAACTCTGGAAACACCATATATTTT.